This record concerns one T cell receptor beta chain sequence. This table comes from immunoSEQ multiplex PCR, and its TCRdb copy is limited to in-frame clones, with some not included. The sample lists some 100,000 clones, 80% to 90% occurring once. These data come from a study of PD-1 blockade in classical Hodgkin lymphoma. Trimming cost V 8 bases and J 2 bases; bases outside gene matches: 9. The CDR3 is 15 amino acids. Germline values: CDR1 LNHDA, CDR2 SQIVND (reference sequence). Each patient's relapse followed autologous stem cell transplantation, and brentuximab vedotin exposure varied. This specimen consisted of peripheral blood mononuclear cells (PBMCs), obtained before the second cycle of nivolumab. The rearrangement uses TRBV19 and TRBJ1-5, with 7 positions matching TRBD1. The receptor's source is a human donor with classical Hodgkin lymphoma. CDR3 amino acids: CASGDSFFGNQPQHF. Here the CDR3 DNA reads TGTGCCAGTGGGGACAGTTTTTTCGGCAATCAGCCCCAGCATTTT.